Reported below is one TCR beta chain. No cognate antigen has been identified for it. Base qualities are not recorded, but no much larger clone differs from it by a single base. The data were obtained in a study of early T cells in non-severe SARS-CoV-2 infection listed by TCRdb under 2021. Study-wide context: Bulk RNA from unsorted whole blood was used for TCR sequencing, so alpha and beta chains could not be paired.

Beyond this particular receptor, the publication reports: VDJdb matching was skewed toward anti-spike CD8 responses, so virus-specific expansions were likely underestimated and private and CD4 specificities were missed.

Set within a cohort of healthcare workers in London, UK, this nested case-control study involved weekly PCR testing of nasopharyngeal swabs along with blood sampling. Healthcare workers were recruited during the week of the UK lockdown, between 23 and 31 March 2020, and followed weekly for up to about 16 weeks. To prepare the library, 5' RACE was applied. The instrument was a NextSeq 500. To correct for sequencing error and PCR bias, the TCR library protocol tagged individual cDNA molecules with unique molecular identifiers. Both TCR alpha and beta chains were sequenced, and tight co-correlation was observed between alpha and beta sequence abundances in each sample. As for the original processing: Decombinator V4 was used to perform V gene, J gene and CDR3 annotation of TCR sequences. TCRs were defined as expanded if a significant change between any two time points was detected under a Poisson model with p below 0.0001. TCR abundances were normalised to the total number of TCRs sequenced in each sample and reported as counts per million. TRAV1-2 paired with TRAJ12, TRAJ20 or TRAJ33 defined MAIT TCRs, while TRAV10 paired with TRAJ18 defined iNKT TCRs. VDJdb, accessed 1 November 2021, was searched for CMV, EBV and SARS-CoV-2 annotated TCRs, with TCRs annotated for multiple antigens excluded. The public sequencing data were trimmed at Q25 with fastp and processed into clonotypes with MiXCR by TCRdb, which kept only in-frame beta chains. Rows with a matching CDR3 protein are joined into one entry that keeps the most common DNA and genes. TCRdb, rather than the study authors, made the V and J calls. For this sample there are roughly 100,000 distinct CDR3 sequences; about 12% appear just once. The ten largest clones add up to 6% to 7.5% of the sample.

V gives up 4 bases and J gives up 1 base, and the segment between their germline ends measures 20 bases. Via the germline V gene (reference sequence), CDR1 is MNHEY and CDR2 SMNVEV. CDR3 length: 18 amino acids, cysteine to phenylalanine. CDR3 DNA only is kept here, 54 bases in frame from base 1. The rearrangement combines TRBV27 with TRBJ1-5; 6 matching bases give a weak D call of TRBD1. Sequencing was carried out using whole blood. This clonotype was obtained from an adult who was a healthcare worker with PCR-confirmed SARS-CoV-2 infection or an uninfected control (not recorded which). The CDR3 protein sequence reads: CASSYGPPRGQSNQPQHF. The sequenced DNA is TGTGCCAGCAGTTACGGACCCCCTAGAGGACAGAGCAATCAGCCCCAGCATTTT.